The clone carrying this T cell receptor beta chain occurred a few times. The data were obtained in a study of Ad26.COV2.S vaccination and SARS-CoV-2 variants. Study context: The trial was COV1001 and the donor's arm was Ad26.COV2.S.

Profiled with immunoSEQ multiplex PCR; TCRdb holds only in-frame clones, not every one. The table has about 440,000 clones, about 92% seen once. Treatment in this sample: some 19 received Ad26.COV2.S at low or high dose, single or two shots; five or six received placebo; per-sample allocation not given. Sampling was performed 63 days after the first vaccine or placebo injection. Sequenced material: peripheral blood, taken in a trial of Ad26.COV2.S vaccine versus placebo. The sequence was obtained from a person between 18 and 65 years old who received the Ad26.COV2.S COVID-19 vaccine or a placebo.

The CDR3 bases are TGTGCCAGCACTGGGGGAAGGGGTCGTGAGCAGTTCTTC. Its translation: CASTGGRGREQFF. This rearrangement joins TRBV28 to TRBJ2-1, with D perhaps assigned TRBD1 or TRBD2 (5 bases each). V dropped 7 bases and J dropped 9 bases, with 16 bases sitting between them. This CDR3 comprises 13 residues. Germline V gene sequence: CDR1 MDHEN, CDR2 SYDVKM.